At least ten counts were recorded for the clone carrying this T cell receptor beta chain. Primers used in a second PCR of about 7 to 12 cycles were a sample-barcoded 5' primer and a J-beta primer mix. MiXCR, run by TCRdb on the 5' RACE reads, gives a single entry per CDR3 protein. Of just under 900,000 distinct CDR3 sequences detected, 29% appear once; the ten largest clones hold 15% to 20%. These data originate in a study of blood T cells in healthy people across ages. V was clipped by 4 bases and J by 4 bases; unmatched bases: 4. This CDR3 has 14 residues. Germline-derived CDR1 and CDR2 are SGHAT and FQNNGV.

The TCR originated in an elderly woman in good health. Sequencing was performed on blood. This chain connects TRBV11-2 to TRBJ1-5; TRBD1 matches 7 bases. The CDR3 region is CASSSATGNQPQHF. The CDR3 nucleotides are TGTGCCAGCAGCTCCGCGACAGGGAATCAGCCCCAGCATTTT.